This passage covers 7 T cell receptor beta chains from one sample sequenced in a study of immune evolution from preneoplasia to lung adenocarcinoma. The assay was immunoSEQ multiplex PCR, and TCRdb's table has in-frame clones only and misses some. The data show around 39,000 clones, 74% seen once. Sequenced material: FFPE invasive lung adenocarcinoma tissue. These receptors came from a person between 55 and 69 years old with lung adenocarcinoma.

V usage is TRBV5-4 and J usage is TRBJ1-2, with TRBD1 identical over 8 bases. CDR1 is SGHNT, CDR2 YYREEE, per germline (reference sequence). The CDR3 runs to 15 residues. J gave up 4 bases and V 5 bases, and 10 bases lay outside the gene matches. The CDR3 nucleotides read TGTGCCAGCAGGAGAGGGACAGGAGGTGCCTATGGCTACACCTTC. Its protein is CASRRGTGGAYGYTF.

The V gene is TRBV5-4, the J gene TRBJ2-7; D is undetermined. This CDR3 has 15 amino acids. Between the trimmed V and J ends, which lost 4 bases and 0 bases, there was a span of 14 bases. The germline V gene encodes CDR1 SGHNT and CDR2 YYREEE (reference sequence). CDR3 in amino acids: CASSIDPTSSYEQYF. The CDR3 nucleotides read TGTGCCAGCAGCATAGACCCTACAAGCTCCTACGAGCAGTACTTC.

The rearrangement links TRBV6-1 to TRBJ2-1; 7 bases line up with TRBD1. Germline trimming cut 0 bases from V and 10 bases from J; bases unmatched to any gene: 12. CDR3 size: 16 residues. The V gene's germline CDR1 is MNHNS and CDR2 SASEGT. The CDR3 is CASSEAGQRLKGEQFF. The CDR3 DNA is TGTGCCAGCAGTGAAGCGGGACAGCGGCTGAAGGGGGAGCAGTTCTTC.

The chain links TRBV4-1 to TRBJ2-5, with 11 positions matching TRBD2. The CDR3 consists of 14 residues. The J segment lost 3 bases and the V segment lost 3 bases, leaving 0 bases of the junction unmatched. Germline CDR1 reads MGHRA; CDR2 reads YSYEKL. CDR3 DNA: TGCGCCAGCAGCCAGACTAGCGGGAAAGAGACCCAGTACTTC. Protein sequence: CASSQTSGKETQYF.

V is TRBV29-1 and J is TRBJ2-2; D tentatively fits TRBD1 or TRBD2 (7 bases each). The CDR3 spans 15 residues. Per germline, CDR1 SQVTM and CDR2 ANQGSEA. The V end lost 6 bases, the J end lost 6 bases, and 20 bases lay between the germline ends. Written as DNA, the CDR3 is TGCAGCGTCGCAGGGGGAGGGCTCTATGCCGGGGAGCTGTTTTTT. It translates to CSVAGGGLYAGELFF.

The CDR3 loop reads CASSPTRVPYEQYF. CDR3 nucleotides: TGTGCCAGCTCACCGACCAGGGTACCCTACGAGCAGTACTTC. This rearrangement joins TRBV18 to TRBJ2-7; TRBD1 is a possible D gene (5 bases). Trimming left V 3 bases short and J 2 bases short, with 11 bases between. Per germline, CDR1 KGHSH and CDR2 LQKENI. The CDR3 consists of 14 residues.

The chain has TRBV9 and TRBJ2-1, with TRBD2 matching 7 bases. The V segment lost 0 bases and the J segment 6 bases; nucleotides outside the gene matches: 0. Per the germline V gene, CDR1 is SGDLS and CDR2 is YYNGEE. The CDR3 contains 13 residues. The CDR3 spells CASSVGTSNEQFF. CDR3 DNA sequence: TGTGCCAGCAGCGTAGGGACTAGCAATGAGCAGTTCTTC.